The table lists the clone carrying this T cell receptor (beta chain) with a few counts. Profiling relied on immunoSEQ multiplex PCR, and the TCRdb table lists in-frame clones only, not all of them. The sample lists about 66,000 clones; less than 90% were seen once. This entry comes from a study of OX40 agonist ivuxolimab in advanced cancers. The wider study: Dose-escalation patients had hepatocellular carcinoma, melanoma, renal cell or head and neck cancer.

V was shortened by 3 bases and J by 6 bases, with 9 bases between the two germline ends. Germline V gene data show CDR1 as SGHRS and CDR2 as YFSETQ. CDR3 length: 12 residues. The TCR comes from an adult with an advanced solid tumor such as melanoma, head and neck, liver or kidney cancer. Here the sequenced sample was CD4+ or CD8+ T cells sorted from blood, taken in a trial of the OX40 agonist ivuxolimab. The chain links TRBV5-1 to TRBJ1-1; possible D gene TRBD1, 6 bases. CDR3: CASSWEGAEAFF. In DNA, the CDR3 is TGCGCCAGCAGCTGGGAGGGGGCTGAAGCTTTCTTT.